Listed here are 18 T cell receptor beta chains from one sample, sequenced in a study of cytomegalovirus exposure and HLA in healthy donors. This PCR relied on a set of 60 Vbeta primers and 13 Jbeta primers. TCRdb's table, derived via immunoSEQ multiplex PCR, lists solely in-frame clones and lacks some. The sample lists around 130,000 clones, 80% occurring once. Material for sequencing was PBMCs. The receptors were gathered from a young man in good health and CMV-seronegative.

The chain links TRBV4-2 to TRBJ2-4; 7 positions match TRBD2. CDR1 is LGHNA, CDR2 YNFKEQ, per germline. There are 14 residues in the CDR3. The ends lost 0 bases at V and 8 bases at J; junction bases unmatched: 4. DNA of the CDR3: TGTGCCAGCAGCCAAGAGCTGGGGGGGGACATTCAGTACTTC. Protein product: CASSQELGGDIQYF.

The chain is built from TRBV7-2 and TRBJ2-1; 7 bases match TRBD1. There are 15 residues in the CDR3. Germline CDR1 reads SGHTA; CDR2 reads FQGNSA. The V segment lost 2 bases and the J segment 3 bases; nucleotides outside the gene matches: 4. The CDR3 region is CASSLRQGNYNEQFF. The DNA of the CDR3 is TGTGCCAGCAGCTTAAGACAGGGTAACTACAATGAGCAGTTCTTC.

The genes are TRBV19 and TRBJ1-1; TRBD1 aligns across 9 bases. Germline V lookup: CDR1 LNHDA, CDR2 SQIVND (reference sequence). The trim removed 5 bases at V and 1 base at J, leaving 5 bases unmatched. The CDR3 sequence is 15 residues long. CDR3 loop: CASSARQGGNTEAFF. In DNA, the CDR3 is TGTGCCAGTAGTGCCCGACAGGGGGGGAACACTGAAGCTTTCTTT.

The chain joins TRBV6-6 to TRBJ1-1, with D unresolved. The germline CDR1 and CDR2 sequences are MNHNY and SVGAGI (reference sequence). This CDR3 spans 13 amino acids. Trimming took off 6 bases at V and 6 bases at J, with 14 bases between the two ends. The chain's CDR3 is CASSRERVAEAFF. The CDR3 DNA reads as TGTGCCAGCAGCCGGGAAAGGGTCGCTGAAGCTTTCTTT.

The chain is built from TRBV14 and TRBJ2-7; TRBD1 matches 7 bases. CDR1 and CDR2 (germline): SGHDN, FVKESK. V was pared by 5 bases and J by 2 bases, with 9 bases of the junction left unmatched. The CDR3 is made up of 15 amino acids. CDR3 sequence reads: CASSKSGGATYEQYF. DNA for the CDR3: TGTGCCAGCAGCAAATCAGGGGGAGCTACCTACGAGCAGTACTTC.

V usage is TRBV7-9 and J usage is TRBJ2-2; TRBD1 matches 9 bases. There are 15 residues in the CDR3. The germline V gene encodes CDR1 SEHNR and CDR2 FQNEAQ (reference sequence). V lost 3 bases to trimming and J lost 6 bases; unmatched junction nucleotides: 5. CDR3 sequence reads: CASSFRTGDSGELFF. The CDR3 nucleotides are TGTGCCAGCAGCTTCAGGACAGGGGACTCCGGGGAGCTGTTTTTT.

The V gene is TRBV4-1, the J gene TRBJ2-2; D possibly corresponds to TRBD1 (6 bases). The germline CDR1 and CDR2 sequences are MGHRA and YSYEKL. Deletions cut 1 base from V and 4 bases from J, with 10 bases between. The CDR3 has 15 amino acids. As DNA, the CDR3 is TGCGCCAGCAGCCAAGTCTACAGGGTCACCGGGGAGCTGTTTTTT. Residues: CASSQVYRVTGELFF.

The V gene is TRBV6-5, the J gene TRBJ2-7; 10 bases line up with TRBD1. After removal of 4 bases from V and 1 base from J, the junction contained 4 bases not matched to a gene. The CDR3 is made up of 15 amino acids. Germline CDR1 reads MNHEY; CDR2 reads SVGAGI. DNA for the CDR3: TGTGCCAGCAGTTCTGGACAGGGGGGATCCTACGAGCAGTACTTC. Amino acids: CASSSGQGGSYEQYF.

The chain couples TRBV4-1 to TRBJ2-7, with D unclear. Germline V gives CDR1 MGHRA, CDR2 YSYEKL. Trimming took off 4 bases at V and 3 bases at J, with 10 bases between the two ends. This CDR3 contains 13 residues. CDR3 residues: CASSLNRDYEQYF. The CDR3 nucleotides read TGCGCCAGCAGCCTTAACAGAGACTACGAGCAGTACTTC.

This clone has only a few counts. The V gene is TRBV13, the J gene TRBJ1-6; 8 bases agree with TRBD1. V gave up 6 bases and J gave up 7 bases; unmatched junction bases: 11. This CDR3 contains 16 residues. Germline values: CDR1 PRHDT, CDR2 FYEKMQ (reference sequence). CDR3 in DNA: TGTGCCAGCAGATCCGCAGGGGGCAGTCGAAATTCACCCCTCCACTTT. It yields the protein CASRSAGGSRNSPLHF.

This clone was counted only a few times. The V and J genes are TRBV25-1 and TRBJ1-1; TRBD1 aligns across 9 bases. Per the germline V gene, CDR1 is MGHDK and CDR2 is SYGVNS. The CDR3 totals 16 residues. The junction had 12 bases not matched to a gene; V was cut back by 5 bases and J by 5 bases. The CDR3 bases are TGTGCCAGCAGTAGGTCTCGGGACAGGGCGCGAACTGAAGCTTTCTTT. Protein sequence: CASSRSRDRARTEAFF.

This clone showed up just a few times. The rearrangement uses TRBV11-2 and TRBJ2-1, with D possibly matching TRBD1 (5 bases). CDR1 is SGHAT, CDR2 FQNNGV, per germline. The CDR3 has 16 amino acids. The V end lost 4 bases, the J end lost 4 bases, and 17 bases lay between the germline ends. The CDR3 bases are TGTGCCAGCAGCTCCCGGCCTGACAGTTTATACAATGAGCAGTTCTTC. The encoded protein is CASSSRPDSLYNEQFF.

The J gene is TRBJ1-1, the V gene TRBV7-9; the match to TRBD1 covers 10 bases. This CDR3 spans 15 amino acids. V shed 5 bases and J 4 bases; nucleotides not matched to a gene: 7. Germline V gene lookup returns CDR1 SEHNR and CDR2 FQNEAQ (reference sequence). As DNA, the CDR3 is TGTGCCAGCAGCCAACTGGGACAGGGGACCACTGAAGCTTTCTTT. Its translation: CASSQLGQGTTEAFF.

The chain is built from TRBV13 and TRBJ2-1, with D tentatively TRBD2 (6 bases). CDR3 size: 15 residues. CDR1 is PRHDT and CDR2 is FYEKMQ in the germline V gene (reference sequence). V was trimmed by 5 bases and J by 7 bases, leaving 18 bases between them. The DNA for the CDR3 is TGTGCCAGCAGCGAAGGGACTTCGGTCAGGAATGAGCAGTTCTTC. This sequence encodes CASSEGTSVRNEQFF. The full variable domain, in which reference TRBV13 and TRBJ2-1 provide the parts outside the CDR3, is AAGVIQSPRHLIKEKRETATLKCYPIPRHDTVYWYQQGPGQDPQFLISFYEKMQSDKGSIPDRFSAQQFSDYHSELNMSSLELGDSALYFCASSEGTSVRNEQFFGPGTRLTVL.

V is TRBV4-2 and J is TRBJ2-2, with D perhaps TRBD1 (6 bases). V lost 4 bases to trimming and J lost 1 base, with 10 bases between them. This CDR3 contains 15 residues. Germline values: CDR1 LGHNA, CDR2 YNFKEQ. DNA for the CDR3: TGTGCCAGCAGCCCGGACAGCCAGAACACCGGGGAGCTGTTTTTT. As protein: CASSPDSQNTGELFF.

The chain links TRBV5-1 to TRBJ1-4; D might be TRBD1 (5 bases). The CDR3 extends over 14 amino acids. The V and J ends lost 0 bases and 7 bases respectively, with 10 bases between them. Germline loops: CDR1 SGHRS, CDR2 YFSETQ. Here the CDR3 DNA reads TGCGCCAGCAGCTTGGTTGGGGCAGCTGAAAAACTGTTTTTT. Amino acids: CASSLVGAAEKLFF.

The chain joins TRBV7-2 to TRBJ2-3; 7 nucleotides line up with TRBD1. Germline trimming cut 2 bases from V and 6 bases from J; bases unmatched to any gene: 8. This CDR3 is 15 amino acids long. CDR1 and CDR2 from the germline V gene are SGHTA and FQGNSA. The CDR3, as DNA: TGTGCCAGCAGCTTATGGCGAAGACAGGGTGATACGCAGTATTTT. Its translation is CASSLWRRQGDTQYF.

This sequence joins TRBV11-2 and TRBJ2-1, with D perhaps matching TRBD2 (6 bases). Trimming cost V 1 base and J 9 bases, with 10 bases left between them. Germline lookup yields CDR1 SGHAT and CDR2 FQNNGV. The CDR3 has 13 amino acids. In DNA, the CDR3 is TGTGCCAGCAGCTTAGTCAGCGGGTTTGAGCAGTTCTTC. Translating gives CASSLVSGFEQFF.